Each of the 21 T cell receptor beta chains below was sequenced from the same sample in a study of T-cell memory formation after mild COVID-19. MiXCR, applied by TCRdb to the 5' RACE reads, yields one record per CDR3 protein. Of some 210,000 distinct CDR3 sequences detected, around 26% appear once; the ten largest clones hold about an eighth. The specimen sequenced was PBMCs or a T cell subset sorted from them (not recorded which). The receptors originated from an adult woman who had mild COVID-19 (a few samples of this study predate the infection). Cell type and time point are not known.

The chain employs TRBV11-2 and TRBJ2-1; the D is unclear. Looked up from germline, CDR1 is SGHAT and CDR2 is FQNNGV. This CDR3 has 12 residues. V was cut by 5 bases and J by 13 bases, with 15 bases left in between. The CDR3 nucleotides read TGTGCCAGCAGCGCCCGGCTCCGAGGACAGTTCTTC. The encoded protein is CASSARLRGQFF.

This rearrangement joins TRBV7-2 to TRBJ2-3; TRBD2 is a possible D gene (7 bases). The CDR3 contains 16 residues. Trimming removed 5 bases at V and 2 bases at J, with 17 bases between. Germline CDR1 reads SGHTA; CDR2 reads FQGNSA. In DNA form, the CDR3 reads TGTGCCAGCAGCCCAGCGGGGCGGGGGCCCACAGATACGCAGTATTTT. The encoded protein is CASSPAGRGPTDTQYF.

The gene calls are TRBV24-1 and TRBJ2-1; 12 bases agree with TRBD2. Trimming removed 8 bases from V and 4 bases from J; junction bases left unmatched: 5. Germline CDR1 is KGHDR and CDR2 is SFDVKD. The CDR3 spans 15 residues. CDR3: CATNTGTSGYNEQFF. CDR3 coding DNA: TGTGCCACCAACACCGGGACTAGCGGGTACAATGAGCAGTTCTTC.

This clonotype occurred a few times. The V and J genes are TRBV18 and TRBJ2-2; D is perhaps TRBD1 (5 bases). Trimming removed 1 base at V and 2 bases at J, with 11 bases between. The CDR3 contains 16 residues. CDR1 KGHSH and CDR2 LQKENI come from the germline V gene. For the CDR3, the DNA is TGTGCCAGCTCACCACTCCCGACAGTCAACACCGGGGAGCTGTTTTTT. Protein product: CASSPLPTVNTGELFF.

In this sample, this clonotype turned up a few times. V and J are TRBV5-1 and TRBJ2-1; D gene unclear. Trimming removed 0 bases at V and 6 bases at J, with 10 bases between. The CDR3 spans 14 residues. CDR1 is SGHRS, CDR2 YFSETQ, per germline. The chain's CDR3 is CASSLGAVVNEQFF. The CDR3 DNA sequence: TGCGCCAGCAGCTTGGGGGCAGTAGTCAATGAGCAGTTCTTC.

The CDR3 coding sequence is TGTGCCAGCAGGGGGGGACAGGGGTCCGACAATGAGCAGTTCTTC. Its translation is CASRGGQGSDNEQFF. The V call is TRBV12-3 or TRBV12-4, the J call TRBJ2-1; 10 nucleotides line up with TRBD1. After removal of 6 bases from V and 5 bases from J, the junction contained 7 bases not matched to a gene. This CDR3 region has 15 residues.

This clonotype occurred a few times. The chain has TRBV12-3 or TRBV12-4 and TRBJ2-7; D ambiguous. V was cut by 6 bases and J by 9 bases, with 12 bases left in between. The CDR3 has 11 residues. The DNA of the CDR3 is TGTGCCAGCAGCACTGGGTTCGGGCAGTACTTC. Amino acids: CASSTGFGQYF.

This chain uses TRBV6-1 with TRBJ2-1; 7 positions match TRBD2. J gave up 4 bases and V 10 bases, and 10 bases lay outside the gene matches. The CDR3 is made up of 14 amino acids. Germline CDR1 is MNHNS and CDR2 is SASEGT. The chain's CDR3 is CAISGGGGYNEQFF. The CDR3 DNA is TGTGCCATCTCGGGGGGAGGAGGGTACAATGAGCAGTTCTTC.

There are many counts of this clonotype. This chain connects TRBV12-3 or TRBV12-4 to TRBJ1-1, with a tentative D call TRBD1 (6 bases). The CDR3 runs 14 residues. The ends were cut back, 5 bases at V and 1 base at J, with 11 bases in the middle. The CDR3 reads CASSLGGRNTEAFF. For the CDR3, the DNA is TGTGCCAGCAGTCTAGGGGGTAGGAACACTGAAGCTTTCTTT.

The rearrangement joins TRBV5-1 to TRBJ1-1; no definite D call. Deletions cut 0 bases from V and 2 bases from J, with 11 bases between. Germline CDR1 reads SGHRS; CDR2 reads YFSETQ. This CDR3 region has 15 residues. The CDR3 is CASSLEIGLNTEAFF. The CDR3 DNA reads TGCGCCAGCAGCTTGGAAATCGGGCTAAACACTGAAGCTTTCTTT.

This clonotype was observed a few times. The J gene is TRBJ2-3, the V gene TRBV6-4; TRBD2 matches 9 bases. Trimming removed 8 bases from V and 5 bases from J; junction bases left unmatched: 5. The germline V gene has CDR1 MRHNA and CDR2 SNTAGT. This CDR3 region has 13 residues. The CDR3 loop reads CASGGGDRDTQYF. DNA for the CDR3: TGTGCCAGCGGCGGGGGGGACCGAGATACGCAGTATTTT.

In this sample, this clonotype turned up a few times. This sequence joins TRBV10-2 and TRBJ2-7, with 9 positions matching TRBD2. Losses at the gene ends were 8 bases for V and 5 bases for J; bases not matched to a gene: 4. Germline V gives CDR1 WSHSY, CDR2 SAAADI. This CDR3 is 12 amino acids long. CDR3 sequence (DNA): TGCGCCAGCCGGGGACTAGCTCACGAGCAGTACTTC. Translating it yields CASRGLAHEQYF.

V is TRBV13 and J is TRBJ2-5; D remains ambiguous. Trimming shortened V by 4 bases and J by 3 bases, and 9 bases separated the two germline ends. This CDR3 is built from 13 residues. From germline, CDR1 is PRHDT and CDR2 FYEKMQ (reference sequence). The CDR3 DNA sequence: TGTGCCAGCAGCTCGGGTCCTGAAGAGACCCAGTACTTC. Its translation is CASSSGPEETQYF.

V usage is TRBV12-3 or TRBV12-4 and J usage is TRBJ2-2; tentative D call: TRBD2 (6 bases). V lost 8 bases, J lost 1 base, and 11 bases lay in between. This CDR3 is built from 14 residues. The CDR3 spells CASLPGLNTGELFF. CDR3 nucleotides: TGTGCCAGCTTACCGGGACTGAACACCGGGGAGCTGTTTTTT.

This chain uses TRBV11-2 with TRBJ2-5; D may correspond to TRBD1 or TRBD2 (5 bases each). Between the trimmed V and J ends, which lost 5 bases and 5 bases, there was a span of 12 bases. The CDR3 sequence is 13 residues long. Germline-derived CDR1 and CDR2 are SGHAT and FQNNGV. The CDR3 protein is CASSAGAGETQYF. The CDR3, as DNA: TGTGCCAGCAGCGCCGGGGCCGGGGAGACCCAGTACTTC.

This clonotype turned up a few times. The chain combines TRBV18 with TRBJ1-3; D is undetermined. V was clipped by 2 bases and J by 8 bases, with 10 bases between them. Germline V lookup: CDR1 KGHSH, CDR2 LQKENI. CDR3 length: 13 amino acids. The CDR3 nucleotides read TGTGCCAGCTCACCATTTTTGGGTGACACCATATATTTT. This codes for CASSPFLGDTIYF. Using reference TRBV18 and TRBJ1-3 for the parts outside the CDR3, the full variable domain is NAGVMQNPRHLVRRRGQEARLRCSPMKGHSHVYWYRQLPEEGLKFMVYLQKENIIDESGMPKERFSAEFPKEGPSILRIQQVVRGDSAAYFCASSPFLGDTIYFGEGSWLTVV.

This clonotype was picked up a small number of times. The chain uses TRBV15 and TRBJ2-1, with 9 bases identical to TRBD2. CDR1 LNHNV and CDR2 YYDKDF come from the germline V gene (reference sequence). The J segment lost 1 base and the V segment lost 5 bases, leaving 12 bases of the junction unmatched. The CDR3 is 18 amino acids. CDR3 residues: CATSPTPRTSVSYNEQFF. DNA of the CDR3: TGTGCCACCAGCCCAACCCCGAGGACTAGCGTTTCCTACAATGAGCAGTTCTTC.

The rearrangement links TRBV6-1 to TRBJ1-1, with a tentative D call TRBD1 (5 bases). The CDR3 contains 12 residues. Germline V lookup: CDR1 MNHNS, CDR2 SASEGT. V was pared by 1 base and J by 11 bases, with 11 bases between. In DNA form, the CDR3 reads TGTGCCAGCAGTGAAGGGGACGCCGTCGCTTTCTTT. Its protein product is CASSEGDAVAFF.

This clonotype has a count of ten or more. The rearrangement joins TRBV4-3 to TRBJ2-5, with 7 bases lining up with TRBD2. Germline values: CDR1 LGHNA, CDR2 YSLEER. CDR3 size: 14 residues. V shed 0 bases, J shed 4 bases, and the junction held 2 bases outside the gene matches. This chain's CDR3 is CASSQDGGRETQYF. The CDR3 DNA follows: TGCGCCAGCAGCCAAGACGGGGGGAGAGAGACCCAGTACTTC.

The genes are TRBV6-2 or TRBV6-3 and TRBJ1-5; TRBD1 aligns across 7 bases. With V trimmed by 5 bases and J by 3 bases, 4 bases remained unmatched. Germline V gene lookup returns CDR1 MNHEY and CDR2 SVGEGT. The length of the CDR3 is 14 residues. This CDR3 reads CASSVTGNNQPQHF. CDR3 sequence (DNA): TGTGCCAGCAGTGTGACAGGGAACAATCAGCCCCAGCATTTT.

The chain combines TRBV4-1 with TRBJ2-7; D not certain. The CDR3 is 16 amino acids. V was cut by 1 base and J by 4 bases, with 17 bases left in between. Germline V gene lookup returns CDR1 MGHRA and CDR2 YSYEKL. This CDR3 is CASSQGAISAVYEQYF. CDR3 DNA sequence: TGCGCCAGCAGCCAAGGAGCCATTTCGGCAGTTTACGAGCAGTACTTC.